This T cell receptor beta chain comes out of a study of CD8+ T cells in alopecia areata. Study in general: Patients given treatment had severity scored by the percentage of scalp area affected.

In each case, RNA was isolated and then reverse transcribed into cDNA as the sequencing template. Profiled with immunoSEQ multiplex PCR; TCRdb holds only in-frame clones, not every one. The table shows fewer than 350,000 clones, with roughly 64% occurring only once. Germline-derived CDR1 and CDR2 are LNHNV and YYDKDF (reference sequence). The CDR3 is made up of 15 amino acids. V shed 2 bases and J 8 bases; nucleotides not matched to a gene: 3. Worth noting for this clone: Its matching antigen is unknown.

Documented treatment: oral pan-JAK inhibitor, 5-10 mg twice daily. Study-wide points: Among the 100 top clones, expanded CD8+ clones, like scalp clonality, were significantly decreased by tofacitinib. During tofacitinib treatment, many expanded lesional clones remained in scalp and blood. How baseline CD8+ expansion relates to response remains uncertain (there was one nonresponder).

This sequence joins TRBV15 and TRBJ1-6, with 10 bases aligning to TRBD1. The sample in question was CD4+ T cells sorted from blood, obtained at week 24, from a patient treated with tofacitinib. This clonotype was sampled from a human donor with alopecia areata. The CDR3 reads CATSRSTGGDSPLHF. The CDR3 DNA reads as TGTGCCACCAGCAGATCGACAGGGGGCGATTCACCCCTCCACTTT.